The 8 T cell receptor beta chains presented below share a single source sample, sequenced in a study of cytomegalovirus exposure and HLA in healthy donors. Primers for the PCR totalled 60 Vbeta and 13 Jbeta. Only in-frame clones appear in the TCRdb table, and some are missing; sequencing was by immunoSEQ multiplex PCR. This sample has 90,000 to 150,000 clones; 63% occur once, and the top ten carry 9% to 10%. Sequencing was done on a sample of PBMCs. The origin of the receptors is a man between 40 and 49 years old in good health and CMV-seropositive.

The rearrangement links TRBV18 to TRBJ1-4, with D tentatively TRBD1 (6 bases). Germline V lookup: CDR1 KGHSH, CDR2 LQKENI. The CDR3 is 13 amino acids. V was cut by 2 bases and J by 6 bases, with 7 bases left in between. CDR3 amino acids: CASSPRTDEKLFF. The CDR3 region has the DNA TGTGCCAGCTCACCAAGGACAGATGAAAAACTGTTTTTT.

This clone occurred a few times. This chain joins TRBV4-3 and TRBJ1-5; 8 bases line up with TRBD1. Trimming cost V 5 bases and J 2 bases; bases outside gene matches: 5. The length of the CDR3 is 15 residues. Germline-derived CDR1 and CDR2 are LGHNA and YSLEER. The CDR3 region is CASSEHRGGNQPQHF. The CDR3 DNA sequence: TGCGCCAGCAGCGAGCACAGGGGGGGCAATCAGCCCCAGCATTTT.

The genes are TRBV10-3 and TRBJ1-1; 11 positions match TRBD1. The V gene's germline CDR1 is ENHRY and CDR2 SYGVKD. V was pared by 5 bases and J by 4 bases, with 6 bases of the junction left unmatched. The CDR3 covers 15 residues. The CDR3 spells CAISNTGTGGTEAFF. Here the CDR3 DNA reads TGTGCCATCAGTAATACCGGGACAGGGGGCACTGAAGCTTTCTTT.

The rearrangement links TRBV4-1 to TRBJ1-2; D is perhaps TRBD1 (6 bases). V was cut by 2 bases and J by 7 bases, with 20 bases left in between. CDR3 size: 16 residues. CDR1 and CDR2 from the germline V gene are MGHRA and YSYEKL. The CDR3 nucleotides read TGCGCCAGCAGCCAATACCCCCTCAGGACAGAGAGTGGCTACACCTTC. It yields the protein CASSQYPLRTESGYTF.

This CDR3 reads CASSPQTYNEQFF. CDR3 DNA sequence: TGTGCCAGCAGCCCGCAGACCTACAATGAGCAGTTCTTC. The V call is TRBV11-2, the J call TRBJ2-1; no clear D. V lost 5 bases, J lost 2 bases, and 7 bases lay in between. The CDR3 sequence is 13 residues long. The germline CDR1 and CDR2 sequences are SGHAT and FQNNGV.

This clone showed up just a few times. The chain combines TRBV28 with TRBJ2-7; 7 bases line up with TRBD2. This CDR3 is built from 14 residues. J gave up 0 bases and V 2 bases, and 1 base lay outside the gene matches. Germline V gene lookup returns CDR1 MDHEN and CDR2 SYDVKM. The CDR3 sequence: CASSLTSASYEQYF. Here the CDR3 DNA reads TGTGCCAGCAGTTTAACTAGCGCCTCCTACGAGCAGTACTTC.

The CDR3, as DNA: TGTGCCAGCAGCCCGGGGACAGGGGGAGGCTACAATGAGCAGTTCTTC. Encoded protein: CASSPGTGGGYNEQFF. This chain links TRBV7-9 with TRBJ2-1; 11 bases line up with TRBD1. V lost 5 bases and J lost 3; bases outside the gene matches: 6. This CDR3 has 16 residues. Per germline, CDR1 SEHNR and CDR2 FQNEAQ (reference sequence).

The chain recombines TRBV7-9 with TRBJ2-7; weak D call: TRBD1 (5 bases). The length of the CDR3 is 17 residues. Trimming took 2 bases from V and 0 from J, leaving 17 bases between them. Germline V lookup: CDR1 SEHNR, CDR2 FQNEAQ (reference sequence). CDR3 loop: CASSLNQDDRSSYEQYF. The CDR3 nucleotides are TGTGCCAGCAGCTTAAATCAAGATGACAGATCCTCCTACGAGCAGTACTTC. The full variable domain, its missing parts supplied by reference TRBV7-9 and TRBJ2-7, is DTGVSQNPRHKITKRGQNVTFRCDPISEHNRLYWYRQTLGQGPEFLTYFQNEAQLEKSRLLSDRFSAERPKGSFSTLEIQRTEQGDSAMYLCASSLNQDDRSSYEQYFGPGTRLTVT.